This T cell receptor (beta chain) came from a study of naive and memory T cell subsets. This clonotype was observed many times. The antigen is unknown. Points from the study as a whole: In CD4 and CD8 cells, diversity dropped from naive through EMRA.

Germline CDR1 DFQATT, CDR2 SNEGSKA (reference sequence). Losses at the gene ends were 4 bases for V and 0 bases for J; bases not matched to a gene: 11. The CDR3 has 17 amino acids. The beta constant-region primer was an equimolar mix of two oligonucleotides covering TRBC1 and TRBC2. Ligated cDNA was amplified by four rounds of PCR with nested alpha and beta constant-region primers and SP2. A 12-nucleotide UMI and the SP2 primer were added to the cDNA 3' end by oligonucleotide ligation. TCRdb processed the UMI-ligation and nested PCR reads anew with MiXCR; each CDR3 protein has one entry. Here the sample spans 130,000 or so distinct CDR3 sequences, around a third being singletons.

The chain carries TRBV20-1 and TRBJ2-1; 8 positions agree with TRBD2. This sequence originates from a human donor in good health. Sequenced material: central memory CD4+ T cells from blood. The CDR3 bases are TGCAGTGCTACGGGACTAGGGAGGGTTAGCTCCTACAATGAGCAGTTCTTC. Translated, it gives CSATGLGRVSSYNEQFF.